This TCR beta chain appears in the sequencing data of a study of T cell responses to AZD1222 COVID-19 vaccine. Concerning this clone itself: Its antigen is undetermined.

Clones were read by immunoSEQ multiplex PCR, and TCRdb kept only the in-frame ones, dropping some. The sample has more than 95,000 clones; more than 75% are singletons. CDR3 length: 16 amino acids. Unmatched junction bases numbered 9, after V lost 6 bases and J lost 6 bases. Germline CDR1 reads SNHLY; CDR2 reads FYNNEI. Study conclusions and caveats: Per reports, nearly half of all spike-specific TCRs target regions that are unmutated in variants.

Sequenced here: peripheral blood, sampled on day 0 of AZD1222 vaccination. The receptor's source is an adult in good health. The chain combines TRBV2 with TRBJ2-2; 11 bases fit TRBD1. CDR3 residues: CASSLSWGQGAGELFF. DNA for the CDR3: TGTGCCAGCAGCCTGTCGTGGGGACAGGGGGCCGGGGAGCTGTTTTTT.